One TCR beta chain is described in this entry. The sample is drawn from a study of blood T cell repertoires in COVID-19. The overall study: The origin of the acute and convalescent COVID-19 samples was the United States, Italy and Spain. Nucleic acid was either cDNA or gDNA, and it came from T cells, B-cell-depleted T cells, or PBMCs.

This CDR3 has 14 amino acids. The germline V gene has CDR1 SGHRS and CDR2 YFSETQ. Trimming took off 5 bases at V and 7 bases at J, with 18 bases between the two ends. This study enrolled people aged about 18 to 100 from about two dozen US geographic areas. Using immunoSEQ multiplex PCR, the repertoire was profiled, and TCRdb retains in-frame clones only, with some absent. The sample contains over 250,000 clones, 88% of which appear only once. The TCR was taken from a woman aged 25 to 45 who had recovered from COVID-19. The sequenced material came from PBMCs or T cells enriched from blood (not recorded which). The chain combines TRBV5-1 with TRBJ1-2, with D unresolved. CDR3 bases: TGCGCCAGCAGTTTAGAACCACCCAACGTTGGCTACACCTTC. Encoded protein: CASSLEPPNVGYTF.